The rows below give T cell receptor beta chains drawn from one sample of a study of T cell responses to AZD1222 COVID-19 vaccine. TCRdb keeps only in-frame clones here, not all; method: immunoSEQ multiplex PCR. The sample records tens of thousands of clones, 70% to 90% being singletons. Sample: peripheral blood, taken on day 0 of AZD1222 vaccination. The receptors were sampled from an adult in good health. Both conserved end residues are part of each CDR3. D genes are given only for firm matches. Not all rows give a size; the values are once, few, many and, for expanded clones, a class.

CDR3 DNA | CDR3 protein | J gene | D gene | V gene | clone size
TGTGCCAGCAGCTTGTTGGAGACCCAGTACTTC | CASSLLETQYF | TRBJ2-5 | NA | TRBV11-2 | NA
TGTGCCAGTAGTCCTCAGGAGGGCTCTAATGAAAAACTGTTTTTT | CASSPQEGSNEKLFF | TRBJ1-4 | NA | TRBV19 | NA
TGTGCCAGCAGTGACACCCCAGGAGGGCCTGGAAACACCATATATTTT | CASSDTPGGPGNTIYF | TRBJ1-3 | NA | TRBV6-4 | NA
TGTGCCAGCAGTTTCGGGGGGGCAAAAGATACGCAGTATTTT | CASSFGGAKDTQYF | TRBJ2-3 | TRBD2 | TRBV2 | NA
TGTGCCAGCTCGCCCCAGGAGCGAGCGAACACCGGGGAGCTGTTTTTT | CASSPQERANTGELFF | TRBJ2-2 | NA | TRBV18 | NA
TGTGCCAGTAGTATCGGTGGACAGTTCACAGATACGCAGTATTTT | CASSIGGQFTDTQYF | TRBJ2-3 | NA | TRBV19 | NA
TGCGCCAGCAGCGTTACAGGGGTGGTCACTGAAGCTTTCTTT | CASSVTGVVTEAFF | TRBJ1-1 | TRBD1 | TRBV5-1 | once
TGCGCCAGCATGGAACAGCTCAATCAGCCCCAGCATTTT | CASMEQLNQPQHF | TRBJ1-5 | NA | TRBV10-2 | NA
TGCGCCAGCAGCTTGCCGGGGACTCAAGAGACCCAGTACTTC | CASSLPGTQETQYF | TRBJ2-5 | NA | TRBV5-1 | NA
TGTGCCAGCAGTCCGGGACAGGCCTATGGCTACACCTTC | CASSPGQAYGYTF | TRBJ1-2 | TRBD1 | TRBV2 | NA
TGCGCCAGCAGCCCTACAGGGGGCTATGAAAAACTGTTTTTT | CASSPTGGYEKLFF | TRBJ1-4 | TRBD1 | TRBV5-1 | NA
TGCGCCAGCAGGTCCGACAGGGGAACTGAAGCTTTCTTT | CASRSDRGTEAFF | TRBJ1-1 | TRBD1 | TRBV10-2 | NA
TGTGCCAGCAGCCTTGACGGGGGCGGGACTGAAGCTTTCTTT | CASSLDGGGTEAFF | TRBJ1-1 | NA | TRBV7-2 | once
TGTGCCAGCAGCTTAGCCCCGAGGGCCAATCGGGGCTTTAACTATGGCTACACCTTC | CASSLAPRANRGFNYGYTF | TRBJ1-2 | NA | TRBV7-9 | NA
TGTGCCAGCAGCTTGGCGTGGACAGAAAACAATGAGCAGTTCTTC | CASSLAWTENNEQFF | TRBJ2-1 | NA | TRBV5-6 | NA
TGTGCCAGTAGTCCGGAACGGGACTACCGTCTTGGTCATACGCAGTATTTT | CASSPERDYRLGHTQYF | TRBJ2-3 | TRBD2 | TRBV19 | NA
TGTGCCAGCCGACTGGGACAGACTAACACCGGGGAGCTGTTTTTT | CASRLGQTNTGELFF | TRBJ2-2 | TRBD1 | TRBV2 | NA
TGCGCCAGCGCTCAGGGAAGAGGCACAGATACGCAGTATTTT | CASAQGRGTDTQYF | TRBJ2-3 | NA | TRBV5-1 | NA
TGTGCCAGCAGCTCGCGGACTAGCGGAGACAATGAGCAGTTCTTC | CASSSRTSGDNEQFF | TRBJ2-1 | TRBD2 | TRBV11-3 | NA
TGTGCCAGTAGTGAGTCTAACTATGGCTACACCTTC | CASSESNYGYTF | TRBJ1-2 | NA | TRBV19 | NA
TGTGCCAGCAGCCGACAGGGACGAAACACTGAAGCTTTCTTT | CASSRQGRNTEAFF | TRBJ1-1 | TRBD1 | TRBV5-8 | NA
TGCGCCAGCAGCATGGACACGAGCTCCTACAATGAGCAGTTCTTC | CASSMDTSSYNEQFF | TRBJ2-1 | NA | TRBV5-1 | NA
TGTGCCAGCAGCAAGCGGACTAGCGGAAGCACAGATACGCAGTATTTT | CASSKRTSGSTDTQYF | TRBJ2-3 | TRBD2 | TRBV7-9 | medium-sized
TGTGCCAGCAGTGAACTGACTAGCGGAACAGATACGCAGTATTTT | CASSELTSGTDTQYF | TRBJ2-3 | TRBD2 | TRBV2 | NA
TGTGCCAGCAGCCTGGACAGACCGGTCTATGGCTACACCTTC | CASSLDRPVYGYTF | TRBJ1-2 | NA | TRBV5-8 | NA
TGCGCCAGCAGCTTGTCAGGGACAGGCCTTAATTCACCCCTCCACTTT | CASSLSGTGLNSPLHF | TRBJ1-6 | TRBD1 | TRBV5-1 | NA
TGTGCCAGCAGTTTAGGGTTCGGCACCATATATTTT | CASSLGFGTIYF | TRBJ1-3 | NA | TRBV28 | NA
TGTGCCAGCCTCCAGACTGGGGCCAACGTCCTGACTTTC | CASLQTGANVLTF | TRBJ2-6 | NA | TRBV5-4 | NA
TGTGCCAGCACCAAGACGGGTATGAACACTGAAGCTTTCTTT | CASTKTGMNTEAFF | TRBJ1-1 | NA | TRBV2 | once
TGTGCCACCAGCAGAGGAAGTGTAGAAGACATTCAGTACTTC | CATSRGSVEDIQYF | TRBJ2-4 | NA | TRBV15 | NA
TGTGCCAGCAACCTCCAGACAGGGGGAACCGGGGAGCTGTTTTTT | CASNLQTGGTGELFF | TRBJ2-2 | TRBD1 | TRBV6-5 | NA
TGTGCCATCCGTTGGAGCGACGATTCTAACTATGGCTACACCTTC | CAIRWSDDSNYGYTF | TRBJ1-2 | NA | TRBV10-3 | NA
TGTGCCAGCAGCGAGGGGACTAGCGGGGGGAGGAATGAGCAGTTCTTC | CASSEGTSGGRNEQFF | TRBJ2-1 | TRBD2 | TRBV5-4 | NA
TGTGCCAGTAGGTCTATGGCGGCCGACACAGATACGCAGTATTTT | CASRSMAADTDTQYF | TRBJ2-3 | NA | TRBV19 | NA
TGTGCCAGTAGTTCAAAAAACAGGGGACGCAATCAGCCCCAGCATTTT | CASSSKNRGRNQPQHF | TRBJ1-5 | TRBD1 | TRBV19 | NA
TGCAGTGCTAGTCTCGGCAGGGATGGCTACACCTTC | CSASLGRDGYTF | TRBJ1-2 | NA | TRBV20-1 | NA
TGTGCCAGCTCACCACCGAGTCCTTGGCCCAATGAGCAGTTCTTC | CASSPPSPWPNEQFF | TRBJ2-1 | NA | TRBV18 | NA
TGCGCCAGCAGCTCCGGGGACCAGGGATACAATGAGCAGTTCTTC | CASSSGDQGYNEQFF | TRBJ2-1 | NA | TRBV5-1 | NA
TGTGCCAGCAGCTTGACCAATTTCCGCGGGATCACAGATACGCAGTATTTT | CASSLTNFRGITDTQYF | TRBJ2-3 | NA | TRBV5-5 | NA
TGTGCCAGCAGCTTGGACAGGCAGAATAATGGCTACACCTTC | CASSLDRQNNGYTF | TRBJ1-2 | NA | TRBV5-4 | NA
TGTGCCATCAGTACAGGGCCCGGGGAGCTGTTTTTT | CAISTGPGELFF | TRBJ2-2 | NA | TRBV10-3 | NA
TGTGCCAGCAATCCAACAGGGAATCAGCCCCAGCATTTT | CASNPTGNQPQHF | TRBJ1-5 | NA | TRBV6-5 | NA
TGTGCCAGCAGCCCGGGACTACGCGGAGATACGCAGTATTTT | CASSPGLRGDTQYF | TRBJ2-3 | TRBD2 | TRBV5-8 | NA
TGTGCCTGGAGTTTCTCCCGGACAGGGTTAAGTGATTCACCCCTCCACTTT | CAWSFSRTGLSDSPLHF | TRBJ1-6 | TRBD1 | TRBV30 | NA
TGTGCCAGCAGTTTTCACAGTGGGGGATGGGGAGGCTACACCTTC | CASSFHSGGWGGYTF | TRBJ1-2 | NA | TRBV27 | NA
TGTGCCAGCAGCCCGAGGACACGGACCTCTGGAAACACCATATATTTT | CASSPRTRTSGNTIYF | TRBJ1-3 | NA | TRBV7-9 | NA
TGTGCCAGTAGTATAGGTCAGGGGTTGTACGAGCAGTACTTC | CASSIGQGLYEQYF | TRBJ2-7 | NA | TRBV19 | NA
TGTGCCAGCAGCTTAGTCCAGGGGCTGGGGGTTAGCGATACGCAGTATTTT | CASSLVQGLGVSDTQYF | TRBJ2-3 | NA | TRBV13 | NA
TGTGCCAGCAGCCGAAGCGGGACTAGCGGTTACGAGCAGTACTTC | CASSRSGTSGYEQYF | TRBJ2-7 | TRBD2 | TRBV3-1/TRBV3-2 | NA
TGTGCCAGCAGTGAATTGGCAGGACGCAATCAGCCCCAGCATTTT | CASSELAGRNQPQHF | TRBJ1-5 | NA | TRBV6-1 | few
TGTGCCAGCGGAGGGCAGGGCGCCTATGGCTACACCTTC | CASGGQGAYGYTF | TRBJ1-2 | NA | TRBV25-1 | NA
TGTGCCAGCAGTCCGCAGGGGCTAGAGACCCAGTACTTC | CASSPQGLETQYF | TRBJ2-5 | NA | TRBV12-3/TRBV12-4 | NA
TGCGCCAGCAGCTCAGGGGGAGCCTATGGCTACACCTTC | CASSSGGAYGYTF | TRBJ1-2 | TRBD1 | TRBV5-1 | NA
TGTGCCAGGGAGGGGGGACAGGGGGCTGTGGTCTATGGCTACACCTTC | CAREGGQGAVVYGYTF | TRBJ1-2 | NA | TRBV21-1 | NA
TGTGCCTGGAGTGTACGAGGTTCTCGGAACTCGCAGTACTTC | CAWSVRGSRNSQYF | TRBJ2-7 | NA | TRBV30 | NA
TGTGCCAGCAGCTTGTTGGCTGAGCAGTTCTTC | CASSLLAEQFF | TRBJ2-1 | NA | TRBV5-8 | NA
TGTGCTAGTGCCATGGACAGTAACTATGGCTACACCTTC | CASAMDSNYGYTF | TRBJ1-2 | NA | TRBV12-5 | NA
TGTGCCAGCTCACCTCTCGGGGAAGGAAATCAGCCCCAGCATTTT | CASSPLGEGNQPQHF | TRBJ1-5 | NA | TRBV18 | few
TGTGCCTGGACCTTGTACAGGTCAGCCGTGAGGGGCTACACCTTC | CAWTLYRSAVRGYTF | TRBJ1-2 | NA | TRBV30 | NA